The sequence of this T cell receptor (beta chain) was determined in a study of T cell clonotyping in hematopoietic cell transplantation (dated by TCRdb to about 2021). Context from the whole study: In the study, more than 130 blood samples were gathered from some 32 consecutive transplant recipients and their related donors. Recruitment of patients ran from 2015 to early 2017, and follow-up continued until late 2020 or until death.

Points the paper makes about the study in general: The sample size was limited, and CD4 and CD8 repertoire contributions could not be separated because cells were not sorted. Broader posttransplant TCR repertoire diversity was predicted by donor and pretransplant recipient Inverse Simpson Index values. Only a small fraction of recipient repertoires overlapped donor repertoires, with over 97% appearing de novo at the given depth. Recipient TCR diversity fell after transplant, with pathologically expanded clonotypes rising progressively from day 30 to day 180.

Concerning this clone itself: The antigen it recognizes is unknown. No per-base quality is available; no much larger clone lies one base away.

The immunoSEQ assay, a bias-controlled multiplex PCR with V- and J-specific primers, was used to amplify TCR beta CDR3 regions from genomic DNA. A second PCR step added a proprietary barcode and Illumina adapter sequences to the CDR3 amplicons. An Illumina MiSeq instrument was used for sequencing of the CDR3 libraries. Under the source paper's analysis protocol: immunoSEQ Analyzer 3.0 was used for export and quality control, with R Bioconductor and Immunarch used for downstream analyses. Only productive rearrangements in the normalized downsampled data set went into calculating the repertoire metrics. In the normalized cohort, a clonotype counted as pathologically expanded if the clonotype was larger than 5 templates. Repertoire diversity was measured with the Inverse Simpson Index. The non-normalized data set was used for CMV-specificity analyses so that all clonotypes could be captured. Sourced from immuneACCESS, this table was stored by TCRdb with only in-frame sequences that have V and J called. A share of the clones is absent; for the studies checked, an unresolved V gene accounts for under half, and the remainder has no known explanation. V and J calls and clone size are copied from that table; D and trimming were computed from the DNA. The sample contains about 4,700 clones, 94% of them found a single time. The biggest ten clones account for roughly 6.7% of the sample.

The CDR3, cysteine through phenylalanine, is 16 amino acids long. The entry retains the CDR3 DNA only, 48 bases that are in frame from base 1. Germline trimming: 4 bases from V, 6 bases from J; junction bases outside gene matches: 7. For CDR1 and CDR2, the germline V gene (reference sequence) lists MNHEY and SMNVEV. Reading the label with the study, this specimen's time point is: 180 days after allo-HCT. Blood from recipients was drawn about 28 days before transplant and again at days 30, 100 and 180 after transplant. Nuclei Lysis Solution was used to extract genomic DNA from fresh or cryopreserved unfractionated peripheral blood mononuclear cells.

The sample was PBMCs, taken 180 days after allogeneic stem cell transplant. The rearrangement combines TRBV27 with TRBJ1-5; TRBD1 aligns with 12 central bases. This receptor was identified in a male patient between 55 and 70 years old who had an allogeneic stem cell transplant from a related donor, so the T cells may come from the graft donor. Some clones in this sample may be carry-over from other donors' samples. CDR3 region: CASSSGDRGQVQPQHF. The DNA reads TGTGCCAGCAGTTCTGGGGACAGGGGGCAGGTTCAGCCCCAGCATTTT.